The entry below describes one T cell receptor beta chain. The antigen is not known. Trimming at V came to 5 bases and at J to 10 bases, leaving 6 bases not matched to a gene. From germline, CDR1 is LNHNV and CDR2 YYDKDF (reference sequence). The CDR3 spans 15 residues. The sample belongs to a study of T cell responses to AZD1222 COVID-19 vaccine. Study observations and caveats: There were mostly white British donors and more females than males, and clonal diversity was possibly underestimated. Only five or six people who got AZD1222 tested seropositive at baseline. The peak T cell response came first, and repertoires were sampled only after it. Nearly half of spike-specific TCRs reportedly target variant regions that are unmutated in the B.1.351 and B.1.1.7 variants.

Assay used: immunoSEQ multiplex PCR; TCRdb lists only in-frame clones, some missing. The sample has about 120,000 clones, about 90% seen once. This specimen was peripheral blood, taken on day 0 of AZD1222 vaccination. The clonotype comes from an adult in good health. This chain links TRBV15 with TRBJ1-6; 12 positions agree with TRBD1. CDR3 loop: CATSGDRGLTSPLHF. CDR3 DNA sequence: TGTGCCACCAGCGGGGACAGGGGGCTTACCTCACCCCTCCACTTT.